This entry features one T cell receptor (beta chain) sequence. Per the original data handling: Scientists estimated how many nucleated cells there were by amplifying reference gene primers. Sequenced by immunoSEQ multiplex PCR; TCRdb stores in-frame clones only, minus some. D and trimming come from the DNA, and the V and J calls and clone size come from that table. The top ten hold roughly 7% of the sample, which has 150,000 to 200,000 clones, approximately 86% seen once. This sample is drawn from a study of blood T cell repertoires in COVID-19. This CDR3 spans 16 amino acids. The germline CDR1 and CDR2 sequences are GTSNPN and SVGIG (reference sequence). V was cut by 3 bases and J by 3 bases, with 19 bases left in between.

The clonotype comes from a man aged 50 to 60 with active or convalescent COVID-19. Specimen: peripheral blood. The chain employs TRBV30 and TRBJ2-3; weak D call: TRBD2 (6 bases). The chain's CDR3 is CAWSVGVGRLTDTQYF. Written as DNA, the CDR3 is TGTGCCTGGAGCGTCGGGGTAGGGAGGTTAACAGATACGCAGTATTTT.